This note documents a single T cell receptor beta chain sequence. The antigen it recognizes is unknown. No much larger clone is present one base from it, and per-base qualities are unavailable. Sequences LNHDA (CDR1) and SQIVND (CDR2) are obtained from the germline V gene (reference sequence). V lost 3 bases and J lost 5 bases; the stretch between them is 4 bases long. The CDR3 covers 11 residues, taking in both the cysteine and the phenylalanine. Just the 33-base CDR3 DNA is kept, in frame starting at base 1. The data stem from a study of control samples from healthy donors and cancer patients (dated by TCRdb to 2020 to 2022). Library construction relied on the immunoSEQ multiplex PCR assay. TCRdb limited this immuneACCESS table to in-frame rearrangements with V and J called. A share of clones is missing; checked studies link under half to unresolved V genes, and the rest is unexplained. In all, the sample holds under 85,000 clones, and roughly 93% of those were seen once. Of the sample, 0.95% to 1.5% is held by the ten largest clones.

Sequencing was carried out using PBMCs. Recombination linked TRBV19 to TRBJ2-5, with the D gene uncertain. This sequence originates from a woman in her thirties or forties with lung cancer. The nucleotide sequence is TGTGCCAGTAGTATCAGGGAGACCCAGTACTTC. Translated, it gives CASSIRETQYF.